These 9 T cell receptor beta chains were all obtained from the same sample, sequenced in a study of PD-1 blockade in classical Hodgkin lymphoma. Clones were sequenced by immunoSEQ multiplex PCR, and TCRdb holds only the in-frame ones, with some missing. The sample contains approximately 14,000 clones, approximately 91% of which appear only once. Time point described: newly diagnosed, previously untreated cHL patient sample. Investigators obtained CD8+ T cells from thawed PBMCs by magnetic negative selection. The specimen sequenced was CD8+ T cells from blood. The receptor set was obtained from a human donor with classical Hodgkin lymphoma.

The V call is TRBV14, the J call TRBJ2-1; TRBD2 agrees at 11 bases. This CDR3 region has 13 residues. The V and J ends lost 6 bases and 9 bases, in that order; junction bases with no gene match: 4. Germline lookup yields CDR1 SGHDN and CDR2 FVKESK. In nucleotides, the CDR3 is TGTGCCAGCAGTTTAGCGGGAGGGGGTGAGCAGTTCTTC. Its protein product is CASSLAGGGEQFF.

As DNA, the CDR3 is TGTGCCAGCAGCTTGGGAGTCGAGCAGTACGTC. Translating gives CASSLGVEQYV. J is TRBJ2-7 and V is TRBV7-2; possibly TRBD2 for D (5 bases). V lost 3 bases and J lost 6, with 6 bases in between. The CDR3 extends over 11 amino acids. Germline lookup yields CDR1 SGHTA and CDR2 FQGNSA.

The chain has TRBV7-9 and TRBJ1-1, with D perhaps TRBD1 (5 bases). The germline V and J ends were trimmed by 5 bases and 2 bases, with 15 bases remaining between them. There are 15 residues in the CDR3. Germline V gives CDR1 SEHNR, CDR2 FQNEAQ (reference sequence). CDR3 sequence: CASSPGLGGNTEAFF. In DNA, the CDR3 is TGTGCCAGCAGCCCCGGTTTGGGGGGAAACACTGAAGCTTTCTTT. Full variable domain (remainder filled in from reference TRBV7-9 and TRBJ1-1): DTGVSQNPRHKITKRGQNVTFRCDPISEHNRLYWYRQTLGQGPEFLTYFQNEAQLEKSRLLSDRFSAERPKGSFSTLEIQRTEQGDSAMYLCASSPGLGGNTEAFFGQGTRLTVV.

The gene calls are TRBV9 and TRBJ2-1; no clear D. The length of the CDR3 is 15 residues. CDR1 is SGDLS and CDR2 is YYNGEE in the germline V gene. V lost 4 bases, J lost 8 bases, and 19 bases lay in between. In DNA, the CDR3 is TGTGCCAGCAGCCAACAGCGCTATCAAAGGGATGAGCAGTTCTTC. This sequence encodes CASSQQRYQRDEQFF.

V is TRBV29-1 and J is TRBJ2-7, with 10 nucleotides matching TRBD1. CDR1 is SQVTM and CDR2 is ANQGSEA in the germline V gene. The J segment lost 2 bases and the V segment lost 0 bases, leaving 4 bases of the junction unmatched. The CDR3 extends over 15 amino acids. This CDR3 is CSVEDRDRGAYEQYF. CDR3 in DNA: TGCAGCGTTGAAGATAGGGACAGGGGAGCCTACGAGCAGTACTTC.

The V and J genes are TRBV6-1 and TRBJ2-7; the D gene is possibly TRBD1 (5 bases). Trimming cost V 0 bases and J 3 bases, with 12 bases left between them. CDR3 length equals 15 residues. Looked up from germline, CDR1 is MNHNS and CDR2 is SASEGT. CDR3: CASSEAQGGFYEQYV. CDR3 bases: TGTGCCAGCAGTGAAGCTCAGGGTGGGTTCTACGAGCAGTACGTC.

J is TRBJ2-7 and V is TRBV2; D gene unclear. CDR1 is SNHLY, CDR2 FYNNEI, per germline. The CDR3 is made up of 11 amino acids. V lost 7 bases to trimming and J lost 6 bases, with 10 bases between them. The CDR3 sequence is CASNWGGEQYF. CDR3 bases: TGTGCCAGCAACTGGGGTGGCGAGCAGTACTTC.

J is TRBJ2-1 and V is TRBV6-5, with 9 bases matching TRBD1. V shed 4 bases and J 7 bases; nucleotides not matched to a gene: 5. This CDR3 contains 14 residues. Germline V CDR1 and CDR2: MNHEY, SVGAGI. The CDR3 DNA reads TGTGCCAGCAGTTCCGACAGGGGGTCGAATGAGCAGTTCTTC. Its translation: CASSSDRGSNEQFF.

This sequence joins TRBV28 and TRBJ1-1, with D tentatively TRBD1 (6 bases). This CDR3 comprises 14 residues. Germline V gene lookup returns CDR1 MDHEN and CDR2 SYDVKM. Trimming removed 6 bases at V and 3 bases at J, with 14 bases between. The CDR3 reads CASRSGQQDTEAFF. The CDR3 DNA reads TGTGCCAGCAGATCGGGACAACAGGACACTGAAGCTTTCTTT. Full variable domain (outside the CDR3, taken from reference TRBV28 and TRBJ1-1): DVKVTQSSRYLVKRTGEKVFLECVQDMDHENMFWYRQDPGLGLRLIYFSYDVKMKEKGDIPEGYSVSREKKERFSLILESASTNQTSMYLCASRSGQQDTEAFFGQGTRLTVV.